Sequencing of this T cell receptor beta chain was carried out in a study of OX40 agonist ivuxolimab in advanced cancers. V trimming: 6 bases; J trimming: 1 base; junction bases outside the gene matches: 1. The germline V gene has CDR1 SNHLY and CDR2 FYNNEI. The length of the CDR3 is 13 residues. TCRdb's table, derived via immunoSEQ multiplex PCR, lists solely in-frame clones and lacks some. The table shows approximately 75,000 clones, with roughly 80% occurring only once. The receptor comes from an adult with an advanced solid tumor such as melanoma, head and neck, liver or kidney cancer. The sample consisted of CD4+ or CD8+ T cells sorted from blood, taken in a trial of the OX40 agonist ivuxolimab. The V and J genes are TRBV2 and TRBJ2-7; 9 nucleotides agree with TRBD2. The CDR3 loop is CASRTSGSYEQYF. The CDR3 region has the DNA TGTGCCAGCAGAACTAGCGGGTCCTACGAGCAGTACTTC.